This T cell receptor (beta chain) was sequenced for a study of CD8+CD57+ T cells in acquired aplastic anemia. At the level of the study: On average, sorted CD4+ and CD8+ cells gave roughly 3 ug of DNA.

The template for TCR beta VDJ and CDR3 sequence profiling was genomic DNA. MiXCR, applied by TCRdb to the reads, yields one record per CDR3 protein. Of 150,000 to 200,000 distinct CDR3 sequences detected, approximately 51% appear once; the ten largest clones hold around 3.2%. The authors sequenced patients whose flow cytometry had shown CD8+CD57+ cell expansion. Everyone among the patients had severe acquired aplastic anemia. None of the patients had been given any therapy when their blood was sampled. The table lists this clonotype with many counts. Its antigen is currently unknown. The germline V gene encodes CDR1 SGHRS and CDR2 YFSETQ. Deletions cut 4 bases from V and 8 bases from J, with 15 bases between. CDR3 size: 13 residues. Findings and limits, study-wide: Comparison of patients with controls identified some 29 shared CD8+ CDR3 sequences.

What was sequenced was sorted CD4+, CD8+, or CD8+CD57+ T cells (not recorded which) from PBMCs. The source of this sequence is a human donor with aplastic anemia. The V and J genes are TRBV5-1 and TRBJ1-1, with D possibly TRBD1 on 6 matching bases. In nucleotides, the CDR3 is TGCGCCAGCAGCCCCCGGCCCGACAGGGAAGCTTTCTTT. Residues: CASSPRPDREAFF.